The 22 T cell receptor beta chains in this list originate from one sample, sequenced in a study of T cell changes during pregnancy in multiple sclerosis. Repertoires were generated with immunoSEQ multiplex PCR, while TCRdb's copy carries only in-frame clones and drops some. This sample has roughly 60,000 clones, with 93% found just once. The sample in question was CD4+ T cells from peripheral blood mononuclear cells, obtained before pregnancy. All receptors come from a female donor with multiple sclerosis, enrolled in a pregnancy study.

The V call is TRBV5-4, the J call TRBJ1-4; unclear D gene. With 0 bases removed from V and 11 bases from J, the gap between germline ends came to 8 bases. CDR3 length: 12 residues. Germline V lookup: CDR1 SGHNT, CDR2 YYREEE (reference sequence). In nucleotides, the CDR3 is TGTGCCAGCAGCTTGGACAGTTACAAACTGTTTTTT. Protein: CASSLDSYKLFF.

The chain employs TRBV19 and TRBJ1-2; maybe TRBD1 (5 bases). The CDR3 covers 14 residues. Between the trimmed V and J ends, which lost 2 bases and 6 bases, there was a span of 13 bases. Germline CDR1 and CDR2: LNHDA and SQIVND (reference sequence). DNA for the CDR3: TGTGCCAGTAGTATAATCTCAGGGCCCCATGGCTACACCTTC. Its translation: CASSIISGPHGYTF.

The gene calls are TRBV21-1 and TRBJ2-2; the table's D call, TRBD1, has no DNA check behind it. TRBV21-1 is designated a pseudogene. This CDR3 spans 20 amino acids. Here the CDR3 reads CASSKGIFPGQSAFAGELFF. CDR3 bases: TGTGCCAGCAGCAAAGGGATCTTTCCGGGACAGAGCGCTTTCGCCGGGGAGCTGTTTTTT.

The chain links TRBV7-9 to TRBJ1-4, with D perhaps matching TRBD1 (6 bases). The V gene lost 3 bases and the J gene lost 8 bases, with 13 bases spanning the gap. This CDR3 is built from 14 residues. CDR1 and CDR2 (germline): SEHNR, FQNEAQ (reference sequence). The CDR3 loop reads CASSFSGGREKLFF. The CDR3 DNA sequence: TGTGCCAGCAGCTTTTCGGGGGGCAGGGAAAAACTGTTTTTT.

This rearrangement joins TRBV28 to TRBJ1-3; D gene ambiguous. Germline V gives CDR1 MDHEN, CDR2 SYDVKM. Trimming left V 3 bases short and J 1 base short, with 7 bases between. The length of the CDR3 is 14 residues. This chain's CDR3 is CASSFRGSGNTIYF. The CDR3 coding sequence is TGTGCCAGCAGTTTTCGGGGATCTGGAAACACCATATATTTT.

The chain has TRBV19 and TRBJ1-5; 7 nucleotides line up with TRBD1. CDR1 is LNHDA and CDR2 is SQIVND in the germline V gene (reference sequence). The CDR3 consists of 13 residues. V gave up 10 bases and J gave up 2 bases; unmatched junction bases: 5. The chain's CDR3 is CATRDSRNQPQHF. The CDR3 DNA follows: TGTGCCACCAGGGACAGCCGCAATCAGCCCCAGCATTTT.

V is TRBV5-4 and J is TRBJ2-1, with TRBD2 matching 10 bases. The germline gives CDR1 SGHNT, CDR2 YYREEE (reference sequence). J lost 7 bases, V lost 4 bases, and 8 bases had no gene match. This CDR3 region has 15 residues. The CDR3 here is CASSPETSGLNEQFF. CDR3 DNA: TGTGCCAGCAGCCCGGAGACTAGCGGGCTTAATGAGCAGTTCTTC.

V usage is TRBV28 and J usage is TRBJ1-1; D is undetermined. The length of the CDR3 is 16 residues. Trimming cost V 2 bases and J 3 bases, with 16 bases left between them. Germline V gene sequence: CDR1 MDHEN, CDR2 SYDVKM. For the CDR3, the DNA is TGTGCCAGCAGTTTAGGTACCGTGGGGAGGTACACTGAAGCTTTCTTT. It translates to CASSLGTVGRYTEAFF.

This chain uses TRBV7-2 with TRBJ1-2, with D possibly TRBD1 on 5 matching bases. Germline assignment: CDR1 SGHTA and CDR2 FQGNSA. The CDR3 is 15 residues long. Between the trimmed V and J ends, which lost 4 bases and 7 bases, there was a span of 19 bases. The CDR3 here is CASSSQQVQMGGYTF. The CDR3 region has the DNA TGTGCCAGCAGCTCACAACAGGTTCAAATGGGTGGCTACACCTTC.

The chain uses TRBV28 and TRBJ2-6, with TRBD1 matching 10 bases. In germline, CDR1 is MDHEN, CDR2 SYDVKM. The V and J ends lost 6 bases and 4 bases, in that order; junction bases with no gene match: 18. The CDR3 is 20 amino acids. The CDR3 reads CASSPRSPGQGPRGANVLTF. In DNA form, the CDR3 reads TGTGCCAGCAGCCCTAGGTCCCCGGGACAGGGGCCGAGGGGGGCCAACGTCCTGACTTTC.

This rearrangement joins TRBV2 to TRBJ1-1, with D possibly matching TRBD1 (5 bases). V was pared by 7 bases and J by 4 bases, with 13 bases between. This CDR3 contains 13 residues. CDR1 and CDR2 from the germline V gene are SNHLY and FYNNEI. In DNA form, the CDR3 reads TGTGCCAGCATCCGACCGGGGGGCACTGAAGCTTTCTTT. It translates to CASIRPGGTEAFF.

The rearrangement links TRBV27 to TRBJ2-7; 11 nucleotides agree with TRBD2. V shed 2 bases and J 0 bases; nucleotides not matched to a gene: 6. The CDR3 runs to 17 residues. Germline V gives CDR1 MNHEY, CDR2 SMNVEV (reference sequence). The DNA for the CDR3 is TGTGCCAGCAGTTTAAGACTAGCGGGGACGAGCTCCTACGAGCAGTACTTC. Encoded protein: CASSLRLAGTSSYEQYF.

Details on this clone: Relative to the germline gene, one junction end is altered; a read error may explain this. In DNA form, the CDR3 reads TGTGCCAGCAGCTCCAGGACAGGTCAAGTGACCCAGTACTTC. It is translated as CASSSRTGQVTQYF. The chain carries TRBV7-6 and TRBJ2-5, with 7 bases matching TRBD1. The CDR3 contains 14 residues. CDR1 is SGHVS and CDR2 is FNYEAQ in the germline V gene.

This chain joins TRBV6-5 and TRBJ1-1, with TRBD1 as a possible D gene (6 bases). Germline V lookup: CDR1 MNHEY, CDR2 SVGAGI. Trimming took 6 bases from V and 1 from J, leaving 9 bases between them. The CDR3 is made up of 13 amino acids. The CDR3 nucleotides read TGTGCCAGCAGACCACAGGGGAACACTGAAGCTTTCTTT. Its protein product is CASRPQGNTEAFF.

This sequence joins TRBV7-8 and TRBJ2-7; 12 nucleotides match TRBD2. The CDR3 has 15 amino acids. The germline V gene encodes CDR1 SGHVS and CDR2 FQNEAQ. V dropped 5 bases and J dropped 4; count of bases not matched to a gene: 6. CDR3: CASSPTSGRYYEQYF. The CDR3 DNA is TGTGCCAGCAGCCCCACTAGCGGGAGGTATTACGAGCAGTACTTC.

The chain has TRBV7-6 and TRBJ1-3, with D unresolved. V lost 2 bases and J lost 1, with 12 bases in between. This CDR3 has 16 amino acids. Germline CDR1 and CDR2: SGHVS and FNYEAQ. This CDR3 reads CASSLSDWGSGNTIYF. The CDR3 DNA follows: TGTGCCAGCAGCTTATCGGACTGGGGATCTGGAAACACCATATATTTT.

This clone was detected only a few times. The chain combines TRBV29-1 with TRBJ2-2, with TRBD2 matching over 10 bases. Per germline, CDR1 SQVTM and CDR2 ANQGSEA. With 5 bases clipped from V and 5 bases from J, the junction kept 5 bases outside the gene matches. The CDR3 length is 14 residues. The DNA of the CDR3 is TGCAGCGTTAAGCGGGAGGGCCGAACCGGGGAGCTGTTTTTT. This translates into CSVKREGRTGELFF.

The CDR3 DNA reads TGTGCCAGCAGTATCACAGGGACCGGTGGCTACACCTTC. Translation gives CASSITGTGGYTF. The chain couples TRBV28 to TRBJ1-2; D perhaps matches TRBD1 (6 bases). CDR1 MDHEN and CDR2 SYDVKM come from the germline V gene. V lost 5 bases and J 7 bases, leaving 14 bases between the germline ends. This CDR3 has 13 amino acids.

This clone was seen just once. This chain uses TRBV5-1 with TRBJ2-7; 7 bases are shared with TRBD1. Losses at the gene ends were 5 bases for V and 1 base for J; bases not matched to a gene: 6. The CDR3 has 14 residues. Germline assignment: CDR1 SGHRS and CDR2 YFSETQ. The CDR3 DNA is TGCGCCAGCAGGGGGACAGCTACTTCCTACGAGCAGTACTTC. Translated, it gives CASRGTATSYEQYF. Together with reference TRBV5-1 and TRBJ2-7, the CDR3 gives the full variable domain: KAGVTQTPRYLIKTRGQQVTLSCSPISGHRSVSWYQQTPGQGLQFLFEYFSETQRNKGNFPGRFSGRQFSNSRSEMNVSTLELGDSALYLCASRGTATSYEQYFGPGTRLTVT.

Regarding this clone: The conserved phenylalanine or tryptophan is not found at the CDR3 terminus, so this likely reflects a read error. This chain links TRBV10-3 with TRBJ1-2; the D is unclear. This CDR3 is built from 13 residues. V gave up 0 bases and J gave up 9 bases, with 11 bases separating them. CDR1 and CDR2 from the germline V gene are ENHRY and SYGVKD. The CDR3 DNA reads TGTGCCATCAGTGAGTCGCCCCTAGGCCGCTACACCTCC. The encoded protein is CAISESPLGRYTS.

V usage is TRBV7-2 and J usage is TRBJ2-1; TRBD2 matches at 9 bases. The junction had 15 bases not matched to a gene; V was cut back by 5 bases and J by 7 bases. CDR1 and CDR2 (germline): SGHTA, FQGNSA. This CDR3 has 17 amino acids. CDR3 sequence: CASSPNSGSYFLNEQFF. The CDR3 DNA reads as TGTGCCAGCAGCCCTAATAGCGGGAGTTATTTTTTGAATGAGCAGTTCTTC.

This chain joins TRBV7-9 and TRBJ2-3; the D gene is possibly TRBD1 (6 bases). The length of the CDR3 is 15 residues. Germline V CDR1 and CDR2: SEHNR, FQNEAQ (reference sequence). V was cut by 4 bases and J by 0 bases, with 11 bases left in between. In nucleotides, the CDR3 is TGTGCCAGCAGCTGGATGACAGGTAGCACAGATACGCAGTATTTT. Amino acids: CASSWMTGSTDTQYF.